These 29 T cell receptor beta chains share one sample of origin, sequenced in a study of cytomegalovirus exposure and HLA in healthy donors. Sequenced by immunoSEQ multiplex PCR; TCRdb stores in-frame clones only, minus some. The top ten hold 0.65% to 0.85% of the sample, which has roughly 350,000 clones, 86% seen once. Sample: PBMCs. These receptors originate from a woman under 30 in good health and CMV-seronegative.

This rearrangement joins TRBV9 to TRBJ1-2; D perhaps matches TRBD1 (6 bases). The CDR3 loop spans 15 amino acids. The germline V gene encodes CDR1 SGDLS and CDR2 YYNGEE. The ends were cut back, 4 bases at V and 6 bases at J, with 19 bases in the middle. CDR3 amino acids: CASSIMTGLEHGYTF. As DNA, the CDR3 is TGTGCCAGCAGCATTATGACAGGCCTAGAACATGGCTACACCTTC.

The gene calls are TRBV5-1 and TRBJ1-4; possibly TRBD1 for D (6 bases). CDR3 length: 15 residues. Germline V CDR1 and CDR2: SGHRS, YFSETQ. V lost 7 bases and J 4 bases, leaving 17 bases between the germline ends. The CDR3 region is CASRARGGNNEKLFF. The CDR3 DNA follows: TGCGCCAGCCGCGCGCGGGGGGGCAATAATGAAAAACTGTTTTTT. Filled out from reference TRBV5-1 and TRBJ1-4, the complete variable domain reads KAGVTQTPRYLIKTRGQQVTLSCSPISGHRSVSWYQQTPGQGLQFLFEYFSETQRNKGNFPGRFSGRQFSNSRSEMNVSTLELGDSALYLCASRARGGNNEKLFFGSGTQLSVL.

V gene TRBV29-1 combines with J gene TRBJ1-3, with 10 positions matching TRBD1. The CDR3 spans 15 residues. After removal of 6 bases from V and 6 bases from J, the junction contained 11 bases not matched to a gene. Germline CDR1 reads SQVTM; CDR2 reads ANQGSEA. The CDR3 sequence is CSVHLGQGFENTIYF. CDR3 sequence (DNA): TGCAGCGTACACCTGGGACAGGGGTTTGAAAACACCATATATTTT.

The chain links TRBV4-3 to TRBJ2-1; a possible D gene is TRBD2 (6 bases). Per the germline V gene, CDR1 is LGHNA and CDR2 is YSLEER. The CDR3 spans 15 residues. V gave up 2 bases and J gave up 7 bases, with 15 bases separating them. The CDR3 protein is CASSQPSGGRNEQFF. Here the CDR3 DNA reads TGCGCCAGCAGCCAACCCTCCGGGGGAAGGAATGAGCAGTTCTTC.

The genes are TRBV18 and TRBJ1-3, with a weak D call TRBD1 (5 bases). Germline-derived CDR1 and CDR2 are KGHSH and LQKENI. Deletions cut 2 bases from V and 0 bases from J, with 11 bases between. The CDR3 has 16 residues. Here the CDR3 DNA reads TGTGCCAGCTCACCAAGTGCAGGGAACTCTGGAAACACCATATATTTT. It encodes CASSPSAGNSGNTIYF.

This clone was counted between two and nine times. The V and J genes are TRBV18 and TRBJ1-2, with 8 bases matching TRBD1. The CDR3 covers 13 residues. V dropped 6 bases and J dropped 3; count of bases not matched to a gene: 3. Per germline, CDR1 KGHSH and CDR2 LQKENI. DNA of the CDR3: TGTGCCAGCTCCGAGGACAGGGACTATGGCTACACCTTC. This gives the protein CASSEDRDYGYTF.

This clone was seen just once. The rearrangement joins TRBV6-4 to TRBJ2-3; unclear D gene. The CDR3 runs 14 residues. V gave up 3 bases and J gave up 0 bases, with 7 bases separating them. CDR1 is MRHNA, CDR2 SNTAGT, per germline. The CDR3 reads CASSEGRSTDTQYF. The CDR3 coding sequence is TGTGCCAGCAGTGAGGGCCGAAGCACAGATACGCAGTATTTT.

This chain joins TRBV2 and TRBJ1-2, with D perhaps matching TRBD1 (6 bases). The V and J ends lost 6 bases and 1 base respectively, with 12 bases between them. Looked up from germline, CDR1 is SNHLY and CDR2 is FYNNEI. The CDR3 is 14 amino acids. The CDR3 loop reads CASSNSDSNYGYTF. For the CDR3, the DNA is TGTGCCAGCAGCAACTCGGACAGTAACTATGGCTACACCTTC.

The rearrangement joins TRBV7-9 to TRBJ2-7; 7 bases are a match to TRBD2. This CDR3 contains 14 residues. Trimming cost V 5 bases and J 3 bases; bases outside gene matches: 7. Per germline, CDR1 SEHNR and CDR2 FQNEAQ (reference sequence). The CDR3 region has the DNA TGTGCCAGCAGCATTCCGGGACTACGCTACGAGCAGTACTTC. It encodes CASSIPGLRYEQYF. The full variable domain, in which reference TRBV7-9 and TRBJ2-7 provide the parts outside the CDR3, is DTGVSQNPRHKITKRGQNVTFRCDPISEHNRLYWYRQTLGQGPEFLTYFQNEAQLEKSRLLSDRFSAERPKGSFSTLEIQRTEQGDSAMYLCASSIPGLRYEQYFGPGTRLTVT.

Remarks on this clone: A much larger clone differs by one base, so this may be a read error. Other DNA sequences in this specimen translate into the identical CDR3. The V gene is TRBV7-3, the J gene TRBJ2-7, with 7 bases aligning to TRBD2. Per the germline V gene, CDR1 is SGHTA and CDR2 is FQGTGA. CDR3 length: 13 amino acids. The junction had 1 base not matched to a gene; V was cut back by 0 bases and J by 5 bases. CDR3 loop: CASSLTGGNEQYF. As DNA, the CDR3 is TGTGCCAGCAGCTTAACGGGGGGGAACGAGCAGTACTTC.

Only a few counts were recorded for this clone. The rearrangement uses TRBV19 and TRBJ2-5, with 7 bases lining up with TRBD1. The germline V gene encodes CDR1 LNHDA and CDR2 SQIVND (reference sequence). The CDR3 covers 16 residues. With V trimmed by 1 base and J by 1 base, 6 bases remained unmatched. The CDR3 is CASSIGGTGVQETQYF. CDR3 sequence (DNA): TGTGCCAGTAGTATAGGCGGTACAGGGGTCCAAGAGACCCAGTACTTC.

The rearrangement uses TRBV7-9 and TRBJ2-5; 9 bases match TRBD2. CDR3 length: 13 amino acids. After removal of 9 bases from V and 5 bases from J, the junction contained 7 bases not matched to a gene. From germline, CDR1 is SEHNR and CDR2 FQNEAQ (reference sequence). For the CDR3, the DNA is TGTGCCAGTAGCGGGAGCGGTGGGGAGACCCAGTACTTC. Translation: CASSGSGGETQYF.

This clone was observed a few times. The chain has TRBV6-5 and TRBJ1-2, with D possibly matching TRBD1 (5 bases). Trimming removed 2 bases at V and 4 bases at J, with 14 bases between. CDR1 is MNHEY and CDR2 is SVGAGI in the germline V gene. The CDR3 totals 15 residues. In DNA form, the CDR3 reads TGTGCCAGCAGTTACGGGCAGGGTGTAGGCTATGGCTACACCTTC. This translates into CASSYGQGVGYGYTF.

The gene calls are TRBV25-1 and TRBJ1-1; the D gene is possibly TRBD1 (6 bases). Trimming left V 7 bases short and J 4 bases short, with 19 bases between. The CDR3 extends over 15 amino acids. Germline values: CDR1 MGHDK, CDR2 SYGVNS. As DNA, the CDR3 is TGTGCCAGCACCTCAGGGGAAAGGGGGTCCACTGAAGCTTTCTTT. Its protein is CASTSGERGSTEAFF.

This rearrangement joins TRBV28 to TRBJ2-3; 7 bases match TRBD1. This CDR3 is 15 amino acids long. V shed 6 bases and J 2 bases; nucleotides not matched to a gene: 8. CDR1 is MDHEN and CDR2 is SYDVKM in the germline V gene. CDR3 sequence: CASRPGTVNTDTQYF. CDR3 DNA: TGTGCCAGCAGGCCCGGGACAGTGAACACAGATACGCAGTATTTT.

CDR3 coding DNA: TGTGCCAGCAGCTTATGGGGCGGTCACACAGATACGCAGTATTTT. This gives the protein CASSLWGGHTDTQYF. The gene calls are TRBV13 and TRBJ2-3, with a weak D call TRBD1 (5 bases). This CDR3 has 15 residues. Germline V gene lookup returns CDR1 PRHDT and CDR2 FYEKMQ (reference sequence). V lost 2 bases and J 2 bases, leaving 11 bases between the germline ends.

The chain links TRBV4-1 to TRBJ2-1, with TRBD2 identical over 8 bases. CDR3 size: 18 residues. With V trimmed by 1 base and J by 4 bases, 12 bases remained unmatched. Germline V gene data show CDR1 as MGHRA and CDR2 as YSYEKL. CDR3 in DNA: TGCGCCAGCAGCCAAGGGAGACTAGGTAGCGGGGTATACAATGAGCAGTTCTTC. It specifies CASSQGRLGSGVYNEQFF.

The CDR3 loop reads CASSLGAGETQYF. The CDR3 nucleotides read TGTGCCAGCAGCTTGGGGGCAGGAGAGACCCAGTACTTC. The chain combines TRBV5-6 with TRBJ2-5, with unresolved D. The CDR3 runs to 13 residues. V was pared by 0 bases and J by 4 bases, with 7 bases between. Germline V lookup: CDR1 SGHDT, CDR2 YYEEEE.

This sequence joins TRBV6-5 and TRBJ1-1; D might be TRBD1 (5 bases). The V gene lost 0 bases and the J gene lost 6 bases, with 11 bases spanning the gap. This CDR3 comprises 14 residues. Germline CDR1 reads MNHEY; CDR2 reads SVGAGI. CDR3 loop: CASSYSFQGAEAFF. The CDR3 region has the DNA TGTGCCAGCAGTTACTCGTTTCAGGGTGCTGAAGCTTTCTTT.

In this sample, this clone turned up once. V usage is TRBV28 and J usage is TRBJ1-1, with 9 bases aligning to TRBD1. Trimming removed 8 bases from V and 3 bases from J; junction bases left unmatched: 7. Germline V CDR1 and CDR2: MDHEN, SYDVKM. The CDR3 runs to 14 residues. CDR3 bases: TGTGCCAGCTCCCTCGGGGACAGGGACACTGAAGCTTTCTTT. Amino acids: CASSLGDRDTEAFF.

This chain uses TRBV4-3 with TRBJ2-5, with 10 bases fitting TRBD2. The CDR3 runs 15 residues. V trimming: 4 bases; J trimming: 5 bases; junction bases outside the gene matches: 7. In germline, CDR1 is LGHNA, CDR2 YSLEER. CDR3 bases: TGCGCCAGCAGCCTATCTAGGACTAGCGGTGAGACCCAGTACTTC. As protein: CASSLSRTSGETQYF.

The CDR3 nucleotides are TGTGCCAGCAGCGTAGGCGGGACAGCGAATAACTATGGCTACACCTTC. Encoded protein: CASSVGGTANNYGYTF. V usage is TRBV9 and J usage is TRBJ1-2, with 7 bases lining up with TRBD1. The CDR3 totals 16 residues. V lost 0 bases and J lost 1; bases outside the gene matches: 6. Germline V gene sequence: CDR1 SGDLS, CDR2 YYNGEE.

Only a few counts were recorded for this clone. The chain joins TRBV5-1 to TRBJ1-3, with D unresolved. The germline V gene encodes CDR1 SGHRS and CDR2 YFSETQ. The V end lost 2 bases, the J end lost 2 bases, and 2 bases lay between the germline ends. This CDR3 is built from 12 residues. The CDR3 sequence is CASSFTGNTIYF. For the CDR3, the DNA is TGCGCCAGCAGCTTCACTGGAAACACCATATATTTT.

The V and J genes are TRBV27 and TRBJ2-7; 9 bases fit TRBD2. Germline-derived CDR1 and CDR2 are MNHEY and SMNVEV (reference sequence). The CDR3 is made up of 17 amino acids. V shed 7 bases and J 1 base; nucleotides not matched to a gene: 14. In nucleotides, the CDR3 is TGTGCCAGCAAAGAGCGGGAGGCCACGTGGAGGTCCTACGAGCAGTACTTC. Protein: CASKEREATWRSYEQYF.

The chain uses TRBV9 and TRBJ2-5; a possible D gene is TRBD2 (5 bases). The germline CDR1 and CDR2 sequences are SGDLS and YYNGEE. The CDR3 is made up of 16 amino acids. V lost 0 bases and J 0 bases, leaving 12 bases between the germline ends. The CDR3 DNA follows: TGTGCCAGCAGCGTAGATGGGGTCGGGGACCAAGAGACCCAGTACTTC. Translating it yields CASSVDGVGDQETQYF.

The chain combines TRBV2 with TRBJ2-1; no clear D. Germline CDR1 SNHLY, CDR2 FYNNEI. V lost 6 bases and J lost 8, with 11 bases in between. The CDR3 spans 12 residues. CDR3 bases: TGTGCCAGCAGGGTCCACCGGGATGAGCAGTTCTTC. Its translation is CASRVHRDEQFF.

V and J are TRBV9 and TRBJ2-7, with 7 nucleotides matching TRBD1. Germline CDR1 is SGDLS and CDR2 is YYNGEE. This CDR3 contains 16 residues. Losses at the gene ends were 2 bases for V and 0 bases for J; bases not matched to a gene: 8. This chain's CDR3 is CASSVAATGPSYEQYF. Written as DNA, the CDR3 is TGTGCCAGCAGCGTTGCGGCGACAGGGCCCTCCTACGAGCAGTACTTC. The full variable domain, its missing parts supplied by reference TRBV9 and TRBJ2-7, is DSGVTQTPKHLITATGQRVTLRCSPRSGDLSVYWYQQSLDQGLQFLIQYYNGEERAKGNILERFSAQQFPDLHSELNLSSLELGDSALYFCASSVAATGPSYEQYFGPGTRLTVT.

The gene calls are TRBV6-6 and TRBJ2-5, with D tentatively TRBD1 (5 bases). Per the germline V gene, CDR1 is MNHNY and CDR2 is SVGAGI (reference sequence). The CDR3 sequence is 14 residues long. V was cut by 4 bases and J by 3 bases, with 12 bases left in between. The CDR3 spells CASSFRDRKETQYF. DNA of the CDR3: TGTGCCAGCAGTTTCCGAGACAGAAAAGAGACCCAGTACTTC.

V is TRBV29-1 and J is TRBJ1-1; D ambiguous. In germline, CDR1 is SQVTM, CDR2 ANQGSEA. This CDR3 contains 11 residues. V lost 7 bases and J 1 base, leaving 7 bases between the germline ends. The CDR3 loop reads CSGTGNTEAFF. In nucleotides, the CDR3 is TGCAGCGGCACGGGGAACACTGAAGCTTTCTTT. Filled out from reference TRBV29-1 and TRBJ1-1, the complete variable domain reads SAVISQKPSRDICQRGTSLTIQCQVDSQVTMMFWYRQQPGQSLTLIATANQGSEATYESGFVIDKFPISRPNLTFSTLTVSNMSPEDSSIYLCSGTGNTEAFFGQGTRLTVV.